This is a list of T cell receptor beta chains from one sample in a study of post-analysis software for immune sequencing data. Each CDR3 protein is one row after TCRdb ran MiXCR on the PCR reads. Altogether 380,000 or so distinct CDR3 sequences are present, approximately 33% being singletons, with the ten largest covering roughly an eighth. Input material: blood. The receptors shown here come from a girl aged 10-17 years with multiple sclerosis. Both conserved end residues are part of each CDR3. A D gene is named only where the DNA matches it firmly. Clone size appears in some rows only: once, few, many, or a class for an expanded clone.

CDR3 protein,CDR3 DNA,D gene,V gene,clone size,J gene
CSARDPFDSTDTQYF,TGCAGTGCTAGAGACCCATTTGACAGCACAGATACGCAGTATTTT,.,TRBV20-1,.,TRBJ2-3
CSVIRDSFGYTF,TGCAGCGTGATACGGGACAGCTTTGGCTACACCTTC,TRBD1,TRBV29-1,many,TRBJ1-2
CSAGQLRIETEAFF,TGCAGCGCCGGGCAGCTCCGAATAGAGACTGAAGCTTTCTTT,.,TRBV29-1,.,TRBJ1-1
CATSRVYDTYSNQPQHF,TGTGCCACCAGCAGGGTATATGACACCTATAGCAATCAGCCCCAGCATTTT,.,TRBV15,.,TRBJ1-5
CASSQEPAGWADTQYF,TGCGCCAGCAGCCAAGAACCAGCGGGGTGGGCAGATACGCAGTATTTT,TRBD2,TRBV4-1,.,TRBJ2-3
CASSIRGGDEQYF,TGTGCCAGCAGTATACGGGGGGGCGACGAGCAGTACTTC,TRBD2,TRBV6-2/TRBV6-3,.,TRBJ2-7
CSAEWPQETQYF,TGCAGTGCCGAGTGGCCACAAGAGACCCAGTACTTC,.,TRBV29-1,.,TRBJ2-5
CASKDGHTGNQPQHF,TGTGCCAGCAAAGACGGACACACCGGCAATCAGCCCCAGCATTTT,.,TRBV6-2/TRBV6-3,few,TRBJ1-5
CSARGHRVMRTEAFF,TGCAGTGCTAGAGGCCACAGGGTCATGAGAACTGAAGCTTTCTTT,.,TRBV20-1,.,TRBJ1-1
CSADGTGGEGEQYF,TGCAGTGCCGATGGGACAGGGGGCGAAGGCGAGCAGTACTTC,TRBD1,TRBV20-1,.,TRBJ2-7
CASSSPDGRGPYGYTF,TGTGCCAGCAGTTCCCCGGACGGACGGGGGCCCTATGGCTACACCTTC,.,TRBV28,.,TRBJ1-2
CASSSQGAGEQFF,TGTGCCAGCAGTTCACAGGGGGCGGGTGAGCAGTTCTTC,TRBD1,TRBV12-3/TRBV12-4,many,TRBJ2-1
CASQPNEAQRVDGYTF,TGCGCCAGCCAACCCAACGAGGCCCAGAGGGTGGATGGCTACACCTTC,.,TRBV4-1,.,TRBJ1-2
CASSPAGARETQYF,TGTGCCAGCAGCCCAGCGGGGGCCAGGGAGACCCAGTACTTC,TRBD2,TRBV6-1,few,TRBJ2-5
CASSIEGGYEQYF,TGTGCCAGCAGCATAGAGGGGGGCTACGAGCAGTACTTC,.,TRBV9,.,TRBJ2-7
CSAPNREITDTQYF,TGCAGTGCTCCCAACAGGGAAATCACAGATACGCAGTATTTT,.,TRBV20-1,few,TRBJ2-3
CSAKGQNYGYTF,TGCAGTGCTAAAGGACAAAACTATGGCTACACCTTC,.,TRBV20-1,.,TRBJ1-2
CSVEDEELGETQYF,TGCAGCGTTGAAGATGAGGAATTGGGAGAGACCCAGTACTTC,.,TRBV29-1,.,TRBJ2-5
CAISESNGGRTDF,TGTGCCATCAGTGAGTCGAACGGAGGCAGGACCGACTTC,.,TRBV10-3,.,TRBJ2-4
CASSLGLGGQPQHF,TGTGCCAGCAGCTTGGGGCTAGGCGGCCAGCCCCAGCATTTT,.,TRBV5-6,.,TRBJ1-5
CASSLAARSYEQYF,TGTGCCAGCAGCTTAGCGGCCAGGTCCTACGAGCAGTACTTC,.,TRBV7-2,many,TRBJ2-7
CASSQGFGLNTEAFF,TGTGCCAGCAGCCAGGGGTTCGGATTGAACACTGAAGCTTTCTTT,.,TRBV3-1,many,TRBJ1-1
CASSGGLEITGELFF,TGTGCCAGCAGTGGGGGACTAGAAATAACCGGGGAGCTGTTTTTT,TRBD2,TRBV12-3/TRBV12-4,.,TRBJ2-2
CASSRGGHSSYEQYF,TGTGCCAGCAGTCGTGGTGGGCACAGCTCCTACGAGCAGTACTTC,.,TRBV6-5,.,TRBJ2-7
CSVGEDQYF,TGCAGCGTCGGGGAGGACCAGTACTTC,.,TRBV29-1,.,TRBJ2-7
CSVKGAYGYTF,TGCAGCGTTAAGGGGGCGTATGGCTACACCTTC,TRBD1,TRBV29-1,few,TRBJ1-2
CASSQRDRNTEAFF,TGTGCCAGCAGCCAACGGGACAGGAACACTGAAGCTTTCTTT,TRBD1,TRBV4-2,.,TRBJ1-1
CASSYSPGQGYEQYF,TGTGCCAGCAGTTACTCTCCGGGACAGGGGTACGAGCAGTACTTC,TRBD1,TRBV6-5,many,TRBJ2-7
CSVRTGPYNEQFF,TGCAGTGTTAGGACAGGGCCGTACAATGAGCAGTTCTTC,TRBD1,TRBV20-1,many,TRBJ2-1
CASSLLARGYTF,TGTGCCAGCAGCTTATTAGCGCGAGGCTACACCTTC,.,TRBV5-6,.,TRBJ1-2
CASSPGQSLEGEQFF,TGTGCCAGCAGCCCCGGACAGAGCCTGGAGGGCGAGCAGTTCTTC,.,TRBV3-1,few,TRBJ2-1
CASSLQAQGDTEAFF,TGTGCCAGCAGCTTACAAGCACAGGGGGACACTGAAGCTTTCTTT,TRBD1,TRBV7-2,few,TRBJ1-1
CASTDRGGYTF,TGTGCCAGCACCGACAGGGGTGGCTACACCTTC,TRBD1,TRBV6-2/TRBV6-3,.,TRBJ1-2
CSAPPGTATDTQYF,TGCAGTGCTCCTCCCGGGACAGCCACAGATACGCAGTATTTT,TRBD1,TRBV20-1,few,TRBJ2-3
CATGGLNTEAFF,TGTGCCACCGGAGGCCTCAACACTGAAGCTTTCTTT,.,TRBV6-5,.,TRBJ1-1
CASIFRGGEETQYF,TGTGCCAGCATTTTTAGAGGAGGGGAAGAGACCCAGTACTTC,.,TRBV2,.,TRBJ2-5
CASSPRGVTGANVLTF,TGTGCTAGCAGCCCCCGGGGGGTAACTGGGGCCAACGTCCTGACTTTC,TRBD2,TRBV28,.,TRBJ2-6
CASMDFTRREQFF,TGTGCCAGTATGGACTTCACTAGGCGTGAGCAGTTCTTC,.,TRBV19,.,TRBJ2-1
CASSYAALEGGTEAFF,TGTGCCAGCAGTTACGCGGCCCTCGAGGGTGGCACTGAAGCTTTCTTT,.,TRBV6-5,.,TRBJ1-1
CSAPRTGATNYGYTF,TGCAGTGCGCCAAGGACAGGGGCTACTAACTATGGCTACACCTTC,TRBD1,TRBV20-1,few,TRBJ1-2
CASSFWNGYTDTQYF,TGTGCCAGCAGTTTTTGGAACGGGTACACAGATACGCAGTATTTT,.,TRBV27,few,TRBJ2-3
CASSLARDPAYEQYF,TGTGCCAGCAGCTTAGCCCGGGACCCGGCCTACGAGCAGTACTTC,.,TRBV7-2,few,TRBJ2-7
CASSPPPDLNTGELFF,TGTGCCAGCTCACCACCGCCAGATCTAAACACCGGGGAGCTGTTTTTT,.,TRBV18,.,TRBJ2-2
CSATINEKLFF,TGCAGTGCAACAATTAATGAAAAACTGTTTTTT,.,TRBV20-1,few,TRBJ1-4
CASSLRLGTSGGPRSYEQYF,TGTGCCAGCAGCTTACGTCTAGGGACTAGCGGGGGTCCCCGATCCTACGAGCAGTACTTC,TRBD2,TRBV7-9,many,TRBJ2-7
CASSTTGQGIGGANVLTF,TGTGCCAGCAGTACCACCGGACAGGGAATAGGTGGGGCCAACGTCCTGACTTTC,TRBD1,TRBV28,.,TRBJ2-6
CASSQEFSIEKLFF,TGCGCCAGCAGCCAAGAATTCAGTATTGAAAAACTGTTTTTT,.,TRBV4-1,.,TRBJ1-4
CASNLAGTYEQYF,TGTGCCAGCAACCTAGCGGGGACCTACGAGCAGTACTTC,TRBD2,TRBV2,many,TRBJ2-7
CVSSLRVGGETQYF,TGTGTCAGCAGCCTCCGAGTGGGCGGAGAGACCCAGTACTTC,.,TRBV12-3/TRBV12-4,.,TRBJ2-5
CASSQAGQEIGYTF,TGTGCCAGCAGCCAGGCGGGACAGGAGATTGGCTACACCTTC,TRBD1,TRBV3-1,few,TRBJ1-2
CASSRTGGLSIQYF,TGTGCCAGCAGTAGGACAGGGGGCTTGAGCATTCAGTACTTC,TRBD1,TRBV6-2/TRBV6-3,few,TRBJ2-4
CSARDPSGTPEQYF,TGCAGTGCTAGAGACCCTTCCGGGACCCCGGAGCAGTACTTC,.,TRBV20-1,.,TRBJ2-7
CASSQDGQGGSPLHF,TGTGCCAGCAGCCAAGACGGGCAGGGTGGATCACCCCTCCACTTT,.,TRBV3-1,once,TRBJ1-6
CASSFATGEREQYF,TGTGCCAGCAGCTTCGCGACAGGGGAAAGGGAGCAGTACTTC,TRBD1,TRBV13,many,TRBJ2-7
CASRKVRSPRSGANVLTF,TGTGCCAGCAGGAAAGTGAGGAGTCCGCGTTCTGGGGCCAACGTCCTGACTTTC,.,TRBV28,.,TRBJ2-6
CASSYDDRGVYEQYF,TGTGCCAGCAGTTACGATGACAGGGGGGTCTACGAGCAGTACTTC,TRBD1,TRBV6-2/TRBV6-3,few,TRBJ2-7
CASSLAVGQGSEQFF,TGCGCCAGCAGCTTGGCGGTAGGTCAGGGTAGCGAGCAGTTCTTC,.,TRBV5-1,.,TRBJ2-1